A selection of T cell receptor beta chains follows, all from one sample in a study of identical twins' blood T cells. TCRdb fed the 5' RACE reads into MiXCR, producing one record per CDR3 protein. Here the sample spans hundreds of thousands of distinct CDR3 sequences, 28% being singletons. Sequencing used PBMCs. The source of these receptors is a woman aged 18 to 50 in good health. CDR3s include the opening cysteine and the closing phenylalanine or tryptophan. Fields, in order: D gene, clone size, J gene, V gene, CDR3 DNA, CDR3 protein. A D gene is named only where the DNA matches it firmly. Clone size is given for some rows only: seen once, a few or many times, or a class if the clone is expanded.

d_gene: NA
abundance: NA
j_gene: TRBJ2-2
v_gene: TRBV7-2
CDR3nt: TGTGCCAGCAGCTTATTTTCCGGGACCTGGGAGCTGTTTTTT
CDR3aa: CASSLFSGTWELFF

d_gene: TRBD1
abundance: few
j_gene: TRBJ2-7
v_gene: TRBV4-3
CDR3nt: TGCGCCAGCAGAGTTAACCGGGACAGTCCCTACGAGCAGTACTTC
CDR3aa: CASRVNRDSPYEQYF

d_gene: TRBD1
abundance: NA
j_gene: TRBJ1-1
v_gene: TRBV14
CDR3nt: TGTGCCAGCAGCCCGTGGACAGGGGGACTTACTGAAGCTTTCTTT
CDR3aa: CASSPWTGGLTEAFF

d_gene: NA
abundance: many
j_gene: TRBJ2-2
v_gene: TRBV20-1
CDR3nt: TGCAGTGCAGAGTCCACCCCTCAACCCGGGGAGCTGTTTTTT
CDR3aa: CSAESTPQPGELFF

d_gene: NA
abundance: few
j_gene: TRBJ1-1
v_gene: TRBV5-6
CDR3nt: TGTGCCAGCAGCTTACAGGGCCCTCCTCACACTGAAGCTTTCTTT
CDR3aa: CASSLQGPPHTEAFF

d_gene: NA
abundance: NA
j_gene: TRBJ2-4
v_gene: TRBV20-1
CDR3nt: TGCAGTGCTAGAGACGATCGACAGATCCAACTAGCCAAAAACATTCAGTACTTC
CDR3aa: CSARDDRQIQLAKNIQYF

d_gene: NA
abundance: few
j_gene: TRBJ2-3
v_gene: TRBV9
CDR3nt: TGTGCCAGCAGCGTAGGCGGGTCCACCTATTCCATTCATACGCAGTATTTT
CDR3aa: CASSVGGSTYSIHTQYF

d_gene: NA
abundance: NA
j_gene: TRBJ1-6
v_gene: TRBV30
CDR3nt: TGTGCCTGGACCGGGACGATCAATTCACCCCTCCACTTT
CDR3aa: CAWTGTINSPLHF

d_gene: TRBD1
abundance: few
j_gene: TRBJ1-1
v_gene: TRBV5-4
CDR3nt: TGTGCCAGCAGCTTCCAGGGGGCTGAAGCTTTCTTT
CDR3aa: CASSFQGAEAFF

d_gene: NA
abundance: many
j_gene: TRBJ2-7
v_gene: TRBV20-1
CDR3nt: TGCAGTGCTAGGCGGGTGAGCGAGCAGTACTTC
CDR3aa: CSARRVSEQYF

d_gene: NA
abundance: NA
j_gene: TRBJ2-1
v_gene: TRBV20-1
CDR3nt: TGCAGTGCTAGAGATAGGTTAGTCAATGAGCAGTTCTTC
CDR3aa: CSARDRLVNEQFF

d_gene: NA
abundance: NA
j_gene: TRBJ2-7
v_gene: TRBV4-2
CDR3nt: TGTGCCAGCAGCCAAGGTCGTGGTGAGAGGGAGGTCACCTACGAGCAGTACTTC
CDR3aa: CASSQGRGEREVTYEQYF

d_gene: TRBD1
abundance: many
j_gene: TRBJ2-2
v_gene: TRBV14
CDR3nt: TGTGCCAGCAGCCGGGACAGGGTTAACGGGGAGCTGTTTTTT
CDR3aa: CASSRDRVNGELFF

d_gene: NA
abundance: NA
j_gene: TRBJ2-1
v_gene: TRBV29-1
CDR3nt: TGCAGCGTTGTGCAGGGTGGCAATGAGCAGTTCTTC
CDR3aa: CSVVQGGNEQFF

d_gene: NA
abundance: NA
j_gene: TRBJ2-1
v_gene: TRBV20-1
CDR3nt: TGCGGTGCTCACCCTATCCGAGGATTCAACGATGAGCAGTTCTTC
CDR3aa: CGAHPIRGFNDEQFF

d_gene: TRBD1
abundance: NA
j_gene: TRBJ1-5
v_gene: TRBV6-2/TRBV6-3
CDR3nt: TGTGCCAGCAGTTATCGTCCGGGACAGATTTTCTATCAGCCCCAGCATTTT
CDR3aa: CASSYRPGQIFYQPQHF

d_gene: NA
abundance: once
j_gene: TRBJ1-5
v_gene: TRBV7-6
CDR3nt: TGTGCCAGCAGCTTTGGGAATGATCGGCCCCAGCATTTT
CDR3aa: CASSFGNDRPQHF